This TCR beta chain originates from a study of PD-1 blockade in classical Hodgkin lymphoma. TCRdb's table, derived via immunoSEQ multiplex PCR, lists solely in-frame clones and lacks some. The table has some 25,000 clones, around nine tenths seen once. No patient escaped relapse after autologous stem cell transplantation, and brentuximab vedotin exposure varied. Isolation of CD8+ T cells from thawed PBMCs used magnetic negative selection. CDR1 and CDR2 (germline): MNHEY, SMNVEV (reference sequence). The CDR3 loop spans 15 amino acids. Trimming took off 3 bases at V and 4 bases at J, with 13 bases between the two ends.

The rearrangement uses TRBV27 and TRBJ1-3, with D perhaps TRBD1 (5 bases). This clonotype was obtained from a human donor with classical Hodgkin lymphoma. Source: CD8+ T cells from blood, taken at baseline. The CDR3 is CASSLSRVKGNTIYF. CDR3 DNA sequence: TGTGCCAGCAGTTTGTCCAGGGTTAAAGGAAACACCATATATTTT.